This T cell receptor (beta chain) was retrieved from a study of control samples from healthy donors and cancer patients. Germline V gene lookup returns CDR1 SGHTA and CDR2 FQGTGA. This CDR3 is built from 15 residues. The ends lost 4 bases at V and 4 bases at J; junction bases unmatched: 3. The data were produced by immunoSEQ multiplex PCR, yet TCRdb's version contains in-frame clones alone and is incomplete. The repertoire has about 140,000 clones, 80% to 95% of them found once; the top ten carry about 11%. The receptor was isolated from a man under 40 in good health. The gene calls are TRBV7-3 and TRBJ2-6, with 8 bases fitting TRBD1. Sequenced sample: blood. CDR3 amino acids: CASSSRGRGANVLTF. The CDR3 nucleotides read TGTGCCAGCAGCTCCAGGGGGCGCGGGGCCAACGTCCTGACTTTC.